Below are 24 T cell receptor beta chains sequenced from a single sample in a study of blood T cell repertoires in COVID-19. Sequencing used immunoSEQ multiplex PCR; TCRdb keeps in-frame clones, though not all of them. The sample includes 50,000 to 75,000 clones, around nine tenths of them seen just once. The specimen was peripheral blood. The receptors shown here come from a man in his sixties with acute or convalescent COVID-19.

V and J are TRBV7-6 and TRBJ1-1, with 9 bases lining up with TRBD1. The trim removed 4 bases at V and 1 base at J, leaving 4 bases unmatched. The CDR3 is 15 residues long. Germline-derived CDR1 and CDR2 are SGHVS and FNYEAQ. CDR3 protein: CASSSRQGGNTEAFF. CDR3 DNA sequence: TGTGCCAGCAGCTCCAGACAGGGGGGGAACACTGAAGCTTTCTTT.

The chain joins TRBV10-2 to TRBJ2-7; 7 nucleotides line up with TRBD1. The CDR3 loop spans 14 amino acids. With 2 bases clipped from V and 2 bases from J, the junction kept 3 bases outside the gene matches. The germline gives CDR1 WSHSY, CDR2 SAAADI. The DNA of the CDR3 is TGCGCCAGCAGTGAGCCCCAGGGGGCCTACGAGCAGTACTTC. Translation: CASSEPQGAYEQYF.

The rearrangement links TRBV20-1 to TRBJ1-1, with D possibly being TRBD1 (6 bases). Trimming shortened V by 6 bases and J by 4 bases, and 9 bases separated the two germline ends. The length of the CDR3 is 11 residues. CDR1 is DFQATT, CDR2 SNEGSKA, per germline (reference sequence). The CDR3 here is CSAQGPTEAFF. In DNA, the CDR3 is TGCAGTGCACAGGGCCCCACTGAAGCTTTCTTT.

The chain combines TRBV7-6 with TRBJ2-3, with D tentatively TRBD2 (7 bases). The germline V gene has CDR1 SGHVS and CDR2 FNYEAQ. V lost 3 bases and J 1 base, leaving 14 bases between the germline ends. This CDR3 has 16 amino acids. This CDR3 reads CASSFPGGGGTDTQYF. CDR3 nucleotide sequence: TGTGCCAGCAGCTTTCCGGGGGGCGGTGGCACAGATACGCAGTATTTT.

Here the CDR3 DNA reads TGTGCCATCAGCGCGACAGGGAATCAGCCCCAGCATTTT. Translating gives CAISATGNQPQHF. V usage is TRBV10-3 and J usage is TRBJ1-5; TRBD1 matches 7 bases. Germline V gene sequence: CDR1 ENHRY, CDR2 SYGVKD. V gave up 6 bases and J gave up 4 bases; unmatched junction bases: 3. The CDR3 extends over 13 amino acids.

The chain recombines TRBV11-2 with TRBJ1-6; no firm D call. Germline V lookup: CDR1 SGHAT, CDR2 FQNNGV. V was trimmed by 1 base and J by 5 bases, leaving 9 bases between them. This CDR3 is 15 amino acids long. CDR3 amino acids: CASSLVSGNNSPLHF. The CDR3, as DNA: TGTGCCAGCAGCTTAGTTTCAGGCAATAATTCACCCCTCCACTTT. Variable domain in full (rest from reference TRBV11-2 and TRBJ1-6): EAGVAQSPRYKIIEKRQSVAFWCNPISGHATLYWYQQILGQGPKLLIQFQNNGVVDDSQLPKDRFSAERLKGVDSTLKIQPAKLEDSAVYLCASSLVSGNNSPLHFGNGTRLTVT.

The chain links TRBV9 to TRBJ2-3; 7 bases align to TRBD2. With V trimmed by 3 bases and J by 2 bases, 6 bases remained unmatched. The germline V gene has CDR1 SGDLS and CDR2 YYNGEE. This CDR3 has 15 amino acids. This CDR3 is CASSDGSGVTDTQYF. The CDR3 DNA sequence: TGTGCCAGCAGCGATGGAAGCGGGGTCACAGATACGCAGTATTTT.

The chain uses TRBV7-2 and TRBJ2-5, with 7 bases identical to TRBD2. The CDR3 runs to 15 residues. Germline V gene data show CDR1 as SGHTA and CDR2 as FQGNSA. The V gene end was trimmed by 4 bases and the J gene end by 0 bases; junction bases not matched to a gene: 5. As DNA, the CDR3 is TGTGCCAGCAGCTGGGGGGGACGGGACCAAGAGACCCAGTACTTC. Translated, it gives CASSWGGRDQETQYF.

This chain links TRBV5-1 with TRBJ2-3; possible D gene TRBD2, 6 bases. CDR1 is SGHRS, CDR2 YFSETQ, per germline. The length of the CDR3 is 16 residues. V was shortened by 0 bases and J by 9 bases, with 20 bases between the two germline ends. The CDR3 reads CASSLAPSAVRGTQYF. The CDR3 DNA sequence: TGCGCCAGCAGCTTGGCCCCTAGCGCCGTACGGGGGACGCAGTATTTT.

This chain connects TRBV10-3 to TRBJ2-4; tentatively, D is TRBD2 (5 bases). Per the germline V gene, CDR1 is ENHRY and CDR2 is SYGVKD. V was clipped by 2 bases and J by 0 bases, with 14 bases between them. This CDR3 contains 17 residues. The CDR3 loop is CAISEGEKGIAKNIQYF. CDR3 coding DNA: TGTGCCATCAGTGAGGGGGAGAAAGGGATAGCCAAAAACATTCAGTACTTC.

The rearrangement joins TRBV5-5 to TRBJ1-6; a possible D gene is TRBD1 (5 bases). The ends were cut back, 2 bases at V and 8 bases at J, with 14 bases in the middle. The length of the CDR3 is 15 residues. The germline V gene has CDR1 SGHKS and CDR2 YYEKEE (reference sequence). CDR3 nucleotides: TGTGCCAGCAGCTTTTCCTACCGGGGGGATTCACCCCTCCACTTT. Translation gives CASSFSYRGDSPLHF.

The sample holds one count of this clone. The rearrangement links TRBV6-5 to TRBJ2-7, with D perhaps matching TRBD1 (5 bases). The CDR3 extends over 16 amino acids. Trimming stripped 0 bases from V and 3 bases from J, with 15 bases between. Germline CDR1 MNHEY, CDR2 SVGAGI. The CDR3 region is CASSYSSQGPHYEQYF. In nucleotides, the CDR3 is TGTGCCAGCAGTTACTCAAGCCAGGGCCCGCACTACGAGCAGTACTTC.

The V and J genes are TRBV29-1 and TRBJ2-2, with TRBD1 matching over 7 bases. This CDR3 contains 14 residues. The germline CDR1 and CDR2 sequences are SQVTM and ANQGSEA. Trimming took 6 bases from V and 5 from J; bases not matched to a gene: 9. In DNA, the CDR3 is TGCAGCGTGAATGACAGGGTCGGGACCGGGGAGCTGTTTTTT. Translated: CSVNDRVGTGELFF.

In its sample, this clone was seen once. This chain joins TRBV9 and TRBJ2-4; 10 positions agree with TRBD2. Per germline, CDR1 SGDLS and CDR2 YYNGEE. This CDR3 is 15 amino acids long. V lost 4 bases to trimming and J lost 7 bases; unmatched junction nucleotides: 8. The CDR3 sequence: CASSPTSGGENIQYF. The CDR3, as DNA: TGTGCCAGCAGCCCGACGAGCGGGGGGGAGAACATTCAGTACTTC.

V is TRBV12-5 and J is TRBJ2-7; a weak D match, TRBD2 (7 bases). This CDR3 has 14 residues. V was trimmed by 6 bases and J by 5 bases, leaving 17 bases between them. Germline-derived CDR1 and CDR2 are LGHNT and FRNRAP. The CDR3 reads CASGPGGPGDEQYF. The CDR3 coding sequence is TGTGCTAGTGGCCCCGGGGGGCCGGGTGACGAGCAGTACTTC.

The V and J genes are TRBV19 and TRBJ2-2; the match to TRBD2 covers 7 bases. The length of the CDR3 is 12 residues. V shed 6 bases, J shed 11 bases, and the junction held 6 bases outside the gene matches. Germline V CDR1 and CDR2: LNHDA, SQIVND (reference sequence). CDR3 residues: CASSLGGLELFF. The DNA of the CDR3 is TGTGCCAGTAGCCTGGGGGGGTTAGAGCTGTTTTTT.

J is TRBJ1-2 and V is TRBV6-5; weak D call: TRBD1 (5 bases). Germline V gene sequence: CDR1 MNHEY, CDR2 SVGAGI. The CDR3 totals 12 residues. V was cut by 5 bases and J by 7 bases, with 11 bases left in between. As DNA, the CDR3 is TGTGCCAGCAGTATACAGGCTTCTGGCTACACCTTC. This gives the protein CASSIQASGYTF.

The rearrangement uses TRBV5-4 and TRBJ1-5; 8 nucleotides line up with TRBD1. There are 13 residues in the CDR3. J lost 5 bases, V lost 2 bases, and 0 bases had no gene match. CDR1 is SGHNT, CDR2 YYREEE, per germline (reference sequence). The chain's CDR3 is CASSLQGDQPQHF. The CDR3 nucleotides are TGTGCCAGCAGCTTACAGGGGGATCAGCCCCAGCATTTT.

V usage is TRBV19 and J usage is TRBJ1-5; 8 bases map to TRBD1. There are 14 residues in the CDR3. The germline V gene encodes CDR1 LNHDA and CDR2 SQIVND (reference sequence). Trimming removed 9 bases from V and 2 bases from J; junction bases left unmatched: 6. CDR3 DNA sequence: TGTGCCAGCCAGGGGGCCTATGGCAATCAGCCCCAGCATTTT. Its translation is CASQGAYGNQPQHF.

CDR3 in amino acids: CASSEASGYGYTF. The CDR3, as DNA: TGTGCCAGCAGTGAAGCGTCGGGCTATGGCTACACCTTC. This chain joins TRBV6-1 and TRBJ1-2; D not certain. CDR1 MNHNS and CDR2 SASEGT come from the germline V gene. V shed 0 bases and J shed 4 bases, with 6 bases lying between them. This CDR3 has 13 amino acids.

This chain links TRBV11-2 with TRBJ2-1, with 8 bases fitting TRBD2. The germline CDR1 and CDR2 sequences are SGHAT and FQNNGV. With 1 base clipped from V and 8 bases from J, the junction kept 10 bases outside the gene matches. This CDR3 is built from 16 residues. CDR3 nucleotides: TGTGCCAGCAGCTTAGGCGACGGGGGGGCCCTGGATGAGCAGTTCTTC. Its protein is CASSLGDGGALDEQFF.

This rearrangement joins TRBV4-1 to TRBJ1-1; D ambiguous. Trimming took 0 bases from V and 1 from J, leaving 6 bases between them. Germline V lookup: CDR1 MGHRA, CDR2 YSYEKL. This CDR3 contains 14 residues. CDR3 sequence (DNA): TGCGCCAGCAGCCAAGAATCCAAGAACACTGAAGCTTTCTTT. As protein: CASSQESKNTEAFF.

This sequence joins TRBV12-3 or TRBV12-4 and TRBJ1-2, with a tentative D call TRBD1 (5 bases). The V end was cut by 1 base, the J end by 8 bases, with 11 bases between. The CDR3 is 13 residues long. Here the CDR3 DNA reads TGTGCCAGCAGTTTAGGGCAGGGAATGGGCTACACCTTC. It codes for CASSLGQGMGYTF.

This clone is a singleton in its sample. J is TRBJ1-1 and V is TRBV7-9; no firm D call. The CDR3 extends over 13 amino acids. Germline CDR1 SEHNR, CDR2 FQNEAQ (reference sequence). Trimming pared 1 base from V and 3 bases from J, leaving 6 bases between. The CDR3 bases are TGTGCCAGCAGCTTAGTCACAGACACTGAAGCTTTCTTT. Translated: CASSLVTDTEAFF.